This T cell receptor beta chain was identified during a study of monozygotic twins with inflammatory bowel disease. Remarks on this clonotype: Antigen unknown.

Study outcomes and limitations: Among IBD patients, fewer clonotypes were shared with others than among healthy twins, especially with disease activity.

From its re-call of the 5' RACE reads, TCRdb lists each CDR3 protein once, without DNA. Here the sample table reports some 440,000 distinct CDR3 sequences. This CDR3 has 14 residues. Germline lookup yields CDR1 SGHTA and CDR2 FQGNSA. The chain employs TRBV7-2 and TRBJ2-5; TCRdb's D call of TRBD2 is untestable without DNA. Sequencing was done on a sample of blood. The clonotype originates from a human donor with ulcerative colitis or Crohn's disease, or a healthy co-twin of an affected twin (not recorded which). The CDR3 protein is CASSRLAVGETQYF.